This paragraph covers one TCR beta chain sequence. What it binds is unknown. Trimming took off 9 bases at V and 8 bases at J, with 22 bases between the two ends. The CDR3 covers 15 residues. Germline loops: CDR1 SEHNR, CDR2 FQNEAQ (reference sequence). Regions amplified from RNA transcripts were the TCR beta CDR3 regions. HTBI primers were employed in a first-round RT-PCR of the TCR CDR3. TCRdb reprocessed the multiplex PCR reads with MiXCR, giving one entry per CDR3 protein. The sample shows under 70,000 distinct CDR3 sequences, about 57% of them seen only once. The data originate from a study of T cells in Graves' hyperthyroidism and ophthalmopathy. Whole-study context: Pretreatment peripheral blood was obtained at initial diagnosis.

General study findings and limits: Most clonotypes expanded in thyroid above 0.001 were likewise present in blood.

Sequences were obtained from blood. V usage is TRBV7-9 and J usage is TRBJ2-2; D may be TRBD2 (6 bases). This TCR was recovered from an older woman with Graves' ophthalmopathy. Written as DNA, the CDR3 is TGTGCCAGTAGCCCATTCGGGAGTGGTACAGGGGAGCTGTTTTTT. Translating it yields CASSPFGSGTGELFF.